This T cell receptor (beta chain) was obtained from a study of cytomegalovirus exposure and HLA in healthy donors. Notes on the study in general: When analyzed later, a missense DCLRE1C variant was found to be linked to TCR beta V- and J-gene trimming. A few V segments could not be told apart, such as TRBV6-2 and TRBV6-3, and were left out. TCR beta chains numbering some 150 were designated cytomegalovirus-associated.

About this clone itself: The antigen remains undetermined.

This CDR3 has 16 residues. With 5 bases removed from V and 6 bases from J, the gap between germline ends came to 22 bases. Germline V gene lookup returns CDR1 KGHSH and CDR2 LQKENI. The PCR used 60 Vbeta and 13 Jbeta primers. Measured with immunoSEQ multiplex PCR; TCRdb has only the in-frame clones, and not every one. Of about 160,000 clones in the sample, about 75% were seen once. The sample consisted of PBMCs. This clonotype was obtained from a woman between 45 and 65 years old in good health and CMV-seropositive. V usage is TRBV18 and J usage is TRBJ1-1; the D gene is possibly TRBD1 (6 bases). CDR3 nucleotide sequence: TGTGCCAGCTCAACGTCCGGGACAAGGGCCGGGGCTGAAGCTTTCTTT. This encodes CASSTSGTRAGAEAFF.